Presented here are 10 T cell receptor beta chains from one specimen sequenced in a study of blood T cell repertoires in COVID-19 (dated by TCRdb to about 2020). To prepare the library, the immunoSEQ multiplex PCR assay was applied. TCRdb stores this immuneACCESS table with in-frame sequences only. Part of the clones is absent; in the studies checked, under half of the shortfall reflects unresolved V genes, and no reason is known for the rest. The sample table lists about 76,000 clones, 80% to 95% of them with a count of one. Clones ranked in the top ten supply 0.95% to 1.3% of the sample. Material: peripheral blood. Every receptor here comes from a woman between 50 and 59 years old in a cohort sampled during active COVID-19.

This chain joins TRBV27 and TRBJ1-2, with a tentative D call TRBD1 (6 bases). The CDR3 consists of 19 residues. Germline CDR1 is MNHEY and CDR2 is SMNVEV (reference sequence). Trimming left V 1 base short and J 1 base short, with 22 bases between. The CDR3, as DNA: TGTGCCAGCAGTTTATTGGGGGTTCAAGGGCAGGGGATTAACTATGGCTACACCTTC. Translation gives CASSLLGVQGQGINYGYTF.

The chain combines TRBV20-1 with TRBJ1-1, with 8 positions matching TRBD1. Germline V gives CDR1 DFQATT, CDR2 SNEGSKA (reference sequence). This CDR3 contains 15 residues. Trimming took 3 bases from V and 4 from J; bases not matched to a gene: 10. In DNA form, the CDR3 reads TGCAGTGCTAGTCCTATGCAGGGGGCCGGCACTGAAGCTTTCTTT. Its translation is CSASPMQGAGTEAFF.

The V call is TRBV10-1, the J call TRBJ1-1, with TRBD1 matching 7 bases. CDR3 size: 12 residues. Trimming cost V 4 bases and J 9 bases; bases outside gene matches: 5. Germline CDR1 is WNHNN and CDR2 is SYGVQD (reference sequence). The CDR3 DNA sequence: TGCGCCAGCAGTGCTCGACAGGGAAAAGCTTTCTTT. This codes for CASSARQGKAFF.

The chain joins TRBV5-6 to TRBJ2-7, with 7 positions matching TRBD2. V was pared by 4 bases and J by 4 bases, with 11 bases of the junction left unmatched. CDR3 length: 15 residues. Germline CDR1 SGHDT, CDR2 YYEEEE. The CDR3 loop reads CASSLWGAGIYEQYF. Written as DNA, the CDR3 is TGTGCCAGCAGCCTATGGGGAGCGGGAATTTACGAGCAGTACTTC.

This clone appeared once. CDR3 region: CAPSRDNIQETQYF. CDR3 nucleotide sequence: TGTGCCCCCTCTAGGGACAACATACAAGAGACCCAGTACTTC. This chain links TRBV5-4 with TRBJ2-5; D is possibly TRBD1 (6 bases). V was trimmed by 10 bases and J by 2 bases, leaving 18 bases between them. Looked up from germline, CDR1 is SGHNT and CDR2 is YYREEE (reference sequence). CDR3 size: 14 residues. Full variable domain (outside the CDR3, taken from reference TRBV5-4 and TRBJ2-5): ETGVTQSPTHLIKTRGQQVTLRCSSQSGHNTVSWYQQALGQGPQFIFQYYREEENGRGNFPPRFSGLQFPNYSSELNVNALELDDSALYLCAPSRDNIQETQYFGPGTRLLVL.

The chain combines TRBV28 with TRBJ2-1; D not certain. Germline V gene lookup returns CDR1 MDHEN and CDR2 SYDVKM. Trimming removed 3 bases at V and 0 bases at J, with 6 bases between. The CDR3 totals 14 residues. CDR3 sequence reads: CASSFLGSYNEQFF. The CDR3 DNA reads as TGTGCCAGCAGTTTTCTAGGCTCCTACAATGAGCAGTTCTTC.

This clone was picked up one time. V usage is TRBV14 and J usage is TRBJ2-2; D might be TRBD2 (6 bases). This CDR3 comprises 16 residues. Trimming shortened V by 8 bases and J by 3 bases, and 19 bases separated the two germline ends. The germline CDR1 and CDR2 sequences are SGHDN and FVKESK. The CDR3 DNA sequence: TGTGCCAGCTCCCAACCGGGTAGCGGTCACACCGGGGAGCTGTTTTTT. It yields the protein CASSQPGSGHTGELFF.

This chain joins TRBV19 and TRBJ2-1, with 11 nucleotides matching TRBD2. CDR1 is LNHDA, CDR2 SQIVND, per germline (reference sequence). This CDR3 spans 15 amino acids. Trimming took 7 bases from V and 3 from J; bases not matched to a gene: 5. CDR3 sequence (DNA): TGTGCCAGTACCATGGGGACTAGCGGCTACAATGAGCAGTTCTTC. Protein product: CASTMGTSGYNEQFF. Full variable domain (outside the CDR3, taken from reference TRBV19 and TRBJ2-1): DGGITQSPKYLFRKEGQNVTLSCEQNLNHDAMYWYRQDPGQGLRLIYYSQIVNDFQKGDIAEGYSVSREKKESFPLTVTSAQKNPTAFYLCASTMGTSGYNEQFFGPGTRLTVL.

This clone showed up just once. The chain is built from TRBV3-1 (or the pseudogene TRBV3-2) and TRBJ2-2; D might be TRBD2 (6 bases). The CDR3 sequence is 16 residues long. Germline assignment: CDR1 LGHDT and CDR2 YNNKEL (reference sequence). V was clipped by 6 bases and J by 0 bases, with 14 bases between them. This CDR3 reads CASRSLAHTNTGELFF. The CDR3 DNA follows: TGTGCCAGCAGAAGTCTAGCGCATACGAACACCGGGGAGCTGTTTTTT.

The chain employs TRBV18 and TRBJ1-6; D gene uncertain. Trimming stripped 3 bases from V and 5 bases from J, with 14 bases between. Per the germline V gene, CDR1 is KGHSH and CDR2 is LQKENI. The CDR3 sequence is 16 residues long. CDR3 coding DNA: TGTGCCAGCTCACCCGCTACGGGGATGAATAATTCACCCCTCCACTTT. It translates to CASSPATGMNNSPLHF.